The clone carrying this T cell receptor beta chain was observed a handful of times. Its antigen is not identified. Germline V gene lookup returns CDR1 SGHVS and CDR2 FQNEAQ. This CDR3 region has 14 residues. Trimming took 8 bases from V and 2 from J, leaving 13 bases between them. Here immunoSEQ multiplex PCR was the method, and the copy in TCRdb shows in-frame clones only, minus some. The sample has around 250,000 clones, roughly 87% seen once. This record comes from a study of Ad26.COV2.S vaccination and SARS-CoV-2 variants. Looking at the study overall: Each vaccinee took Ad26.COV2.S intramuscularly, once or twice 56 days apart. Study results and limitations: An underestimation of total T cell responses may have resulted from the TCR breadth and depth analyses. Substantial breadth was reported for post-vaccination spike-specific CD8+ and CD4+ T cells.

Treatment in this sample: some 19 received Ad26.COV2.S at low or high dose, single or two shots; 5 received placebo; per-sample allocation not given. Vaccine and placebo recipients were sampled on day 63 after the first injection. An Ad26 vector expressing Wuhan-strain SARS-CoV-2 spike constituted the vaccine. The gene calls are TRBV7-8 and TRBJ1-3; unclear D gene. The sequence derives from a person between 18 and 60 years old who received the Ad26.COV2.S COVID-19 vaccine or a placebo. The specimen comprised peripheral blood, sampled in a trial of Ad26.COV2.S vaccine versus placebo. The CDR3 loop is CASLPGAAGNTIYF. CDR3 coding DNA: TGTGCCAGCCTTCCGGGCGCGGCTGGAAACACCATATATTTT.